This T cell receptor (beta chain) came from a study of OX40 agonist ivuxolimab in advanced cancers. This clone was detected a few times. Distinct nucleotide sequences in the sample also encode this CDR3. Assay used: immunoSEQ multiplex PCR; TCRdb lists only in-frame clones, some missing. This sample yields around 70,000 clones, of which 85% are seen a single time; under 2% belongs to the top ten. This CDR3 has 12 amino acids. V lost 6 bases and J lost 7, with 10 bases in between. The V gene's germline CDR1 is MNHNS and CDR2 SASEGT. The chain links TRBV6-1 to TRBJ2-1; no firm D call. This TCR came from an adult with an advanced solid tumor such as melanoma, head and neck, liver or kidney cancer. This sample comprised CD4+ or CD8+ T cells sorted from blood, obtained in a trial of the OX40 agonist ivuxolimab. CDR3 bases: TGTGCCAGCAGAGGAATCAGGAATGAGCAGTTCTTC. This codes for CASRGIRNEQFF.